A single sample gave rise to the 8 T cell receptor beta chains below, sequenced in a study of lymphopenia after photon versus proton radiotherapy. This table comes from immunoSEQ multiplex PCR, and its TCRdb copy is limited to in-frame clones, with some not included. In the table there are around 18,000 clones, about 79% of which are singletons. This material consisted of peripheral blood, taken from a patient treated with proton-based radiotherapy. The source is a man between 65 and 80 years old with pancreatic cancer.

The chain couples TRBV7-6 to TRBJ1-6; TRBD1 matches 7 bases. The V gene end was trimmed by 4 bases and the J gene end by 7 bases; junction bases not matched to a gene: 4. Germline loops: CDR1 SGHVS, CDR2 FNYEAQ. CDR3 length: 14 amino acids. The DNA of the CDR3 is TGTGCCAGCAGCTCGGGGACAGTAAATTCACCCCTCCACTTT. This sequence encodes CASSSGTVNSPLHF.

The chain employs TRBV11-1 and TRBJ2-3; D unresolved. Germline V CDR1 and CDR2: SGHAT, FQDESV (reference sequence). This CDR3 is 14 amino acids long. Trimming removed 0 bases from V and 4 bases from J, with 8 bases in between. CDR3 nucleotides: TGTGCCAGCAGCTTAGCGCTGGCCTCAGATACGCAGTATTTT. This gives the protein CASSLALASDTQYF.

The CDR3 here is CASSHGGTAEKLFF. The CDR3, as DNA: TGCGCCAGCAGCCATGGCGGGACGGCTGAAAAACTGTTTTTT. The chain employs TRBV4-1 and TRBJ1-4, with D tentatively TRBD1 (5 bases). Deletions cut 3 bases from V and 7 bases from J, with 12 bases between. The germline V gene encodes CDR1 MGHRA and CDR2 YSYEKL. CDR3 length: 14 amino acids.

This rearrangement joins TRBV5-4 to TRBJ1-1; 8 positions match TRBD1. Germline V gene data show CDR1 as SGHNT and CDR2 as YYREEE (reference sequence). J lost 3 bases, V lost 1 base, and 8 bases had no gene match. This CDR3 comprises 16 residues. DNA of the CDR3: TGTGCCAGCAGCTTGAGCCCGACAGGGGTTGACACTGAAGCTTTCTTT. It encodes CASSLSPTGVDTEAFF.

The CDR3 region is CASSTGPGAYNEQFF. The CDR3 DNA is TGTGCCAGCAGCACCGGGCCTGGAGCTTACAATGAGCAGTTCTTC. This chain joins TRBV7-7 and TRBJ2-1; the D is unclear. The CDR3 extends over 15 amino acids. Germline V gene sequence: CDR1 SSHAT, CDR2 FNYEAQ (reference sequence). V was clipped by 5 bases and J by 4 bases, with 15 bases between them.

The chain couples TRBV27 to TRBJ2-5, with D perhaps matching TRBD1 (6 bases). The DNA end is more similar to TRBJ2-7, so the J call may be wrong. Germline V gene sequence: CDR1 MNHEY, CDR2 SMNVEV (reference sequence). This CDR3 has 15 amino acids. CDR3 in DNA: TGTGCCAGCAGTTTATTGGGGGCAAGCTCCTACGAGCAGTACTTC. Its translation: CASSLLGASSYEQYF.

The rearrangement uses TRBV11-2 and TRBJ2-7; D possibly matches TRBD1 or TRBD2 (6 bases each). CDR3 length equals 17 residues. Trimming removed 4 bases at V and 0 bases at J, with 19 bases between. The germline V gene encodes CDR1 SGHAT and CDR2 FQNNGV. Here the CDR3 reads CASSSFTGARSSYEQYF. CDR3 DNA sequence: TGTGCCAGCAGCTCGTTTACGGGGGCTCGGAGCTCCTACGAGCAGTACTTC.

The chain uses TRBV5-1 and TRBJ1-1; D unresolved. Between the trimmed V and J ends, which lost 1 base and 4 bases, there was a span of 8 bases. Germline V gene data show CDR1 as SGHRS and CDR2 as YFSETQ. The CDR3 is 13 residues long. CDR3 in amino acids: CASSLRGSTEAFF. CDR3 nucleotide sequence: TGCGCCAGCAGCTTGCGCGGGTCCACTGAAGCTTTCTTT.